A selection of T cell receptor beta chains follows, all from one sample in a study of cytomegalovirus exposure and HLA in healthy donors. Assay used: immunoSEQ multiplex PCR; TCRdb lists only in-frame clones, some missing. The sample records around 120,000 clones, around two thirds being singletons. Sequenced sample: PBMCs. The receptors were gathered from a human donor in good health. Both conserved end residues are part of each CDR3. D genes are given only for firm matches. Size values are once, few and many counts, or a class for expanded clones, and some rows have none.

TRBJ2-5 | NA | TRBV29-1 | NA | CSVRGSRGETQYF | TGCAGCGTTCGTGGCAGCAGAGGCGAGACCCAGTACTTC
TRBJ2-3 | NA | TRBV6-4 | TRBD2 | CASSDSTSGSTDTQYF | TGTGCCAGCAGTGACTCCACTAGCGGGAGCACAGATACGCAGTATTTT
TRBJ2-2 | NA | TRBV6-6 | NA | CASSYATVTGELFF | TGTGCCAGCAGTTACGCGACAGTCACCGGGGAGCTGTTTTTT
TRBJ1-3 | few | TRBV2 | NA | CASSDSAGNTIYF | TGTGCCAGCAGTGATTCGGCTGGAAACACCATATATTTT
TRBJ2-2 | NA | TRBV27 | NA | CASRRGKREFGELFF | TGTGCCAGCAGAAGGGGGAAGCGGGAATTCGGGGAGCTGTTTTTT
TRBJ1-2 | few | TRBV30 | TRBD1 | CAWISHTGGSGYGYTF | TGTGCCTGGATATCACATACAGGGGGCTCGGGCTATGGCTACACCTTC
TRBJ2-1 | once | TRBV19 | NA | CASRRDTRSYNEQFF | TGTGCCAGCCGAAGGGACACCCGGTCCTACAATGAGCAGTTCTTC
TRBJ1-5 | NA | TRBV27 | NA | CASSQPGAYQPQHF | TGTGCCAGCAGTCAACCTGGGGCATATCAGCCCCAGCATTTT
TRBJ2-7 | NA | TRBV10-3 | NA | CAISRTLEDYEQYF | TGTGCCATCAGCCGCACACTGGAGGACTACGAGCAGTACTTC
TRBJ2-5 | NA | TRBV19 | TRBD2 | CASSIAGAGETQYF | TGTGCCAGTAGTATCGCGGGAGCGGGAGAGACCCAGTACTTC
TRBJ1-4 | NA | TRBV11-2 | NA | CASSDRQAPNEKLFF | TGTGCCAGCAGCGATAGACAGGCACCTAATGAAAAACTGTTTTTT
TRBJ2-3 | NA | TRBV28 | TRBD2 | CASSFSGVRDTQYF | TGTGCCAGCAGTTTTAGCGGGGTTCGGGATACGCAGTATTTT
TRBJ2-3 | NA | TRBV5-4 | TRBD2 | CASSIDLAGSTDTQYF | TGTGCCAGCAGCATAGACCTAGCGGGATCCACAGATACGCAGTATTTT
TRBJ2-7 | NA | TRBV5-4 | TRBD2 | CASSVGGIGSYEQYF | TGTGCCAGCAGCGTGGGAGGGATCGGGTCCTACGAGCAGTACTTC
TRBJ1-1 | NA | TRBV2 | NA | CASSEALAGGGEAFF | TGTGCCAGCAGTGAAGCGCTGGCGGGGGGAGGTGAAGCTTTCTTT
TRBJ2-3 | NA | TRBV14 | NA | CASSQVRQLTTDTQYF | TGTGCCAGCAGCCAAGTGAGACAGCTGACCACAGATACGCAGTATTTT
TRBJ1-1 | once | TRBV9 | TRBD1 | CASSGQGATEAFF | TGTGCCAGCAGCGGCCAGGGGGCCACTGAAGCTTTCTTT
TRBJ1-2 | NA | TRBV29-1 | TRBD1 | CSEGTGGGYTF | TGCAGCGAGGGGACAGGGGGCGGCTACACCTTC
TRBJ2-5 | NA | TRBV4-1 | TRBD2 | CASSQWGLAGVLLQETQYF | TGCGCCAGCAGCCAGTGGGGACTAGCGGGGGTACTTTTACAAGAGACCCAGTACTTC
TRBJ2-1 | NA | TRBV5-4 | NA | CASSTRRDNEQFF | TGTGCCAGCAGCACTCGGAGGGACAATGAGCAGTTCTTC
TRBJ2-7 | NA | TRBV6-5 | NA | CASSYRGEQYF | TGTGCCAGCAGTTACCGGGGCGAGCAGTACTTC
TRBJ1-1 | NA | TRBV2 | NA | CASSAIGGWDTEAFF | TGTGCCAGCAGTGCCATCGGGGGGTGGGACACTGAAGCTTTCTTT
TRBJ2-7 | NA | TRBV19 | TRBD1 | CASSSEAGQGRYEQYF | TGTGCCAGTAGTAGCGAAGCGGGACAGGGACGCTACGAGCAGTACTTC
TRBJ1-1 | NA | TRBV6-5 | TRBD1 | CASSYQGGVLNTEAFF | TGTGCCAGCAGTTACCAGGGGGGCGTCTTAAACACTGAAGCTTTCTTT
TRBJ1-2 | NA | TRBV6-1 | TRBD1 | CASSTRQGLNYGYTF | TGTGCCAGCAGTACGCGACAGGGGCTCAACTATGGCTACACCTTC
TRBJ2-5 | NA | TRBV11-2 | NA | CASSLRWGGQETQYF | TGTGCCAGCAGCTTAAGATGGGGCGGCCAAGAGACCCAGTACTTC
TRBJ1-1 | NA | TRBV5-4 | NA | CASSLLTALNTEAFF | TGTGCCAGCAGCTTGTTAACAGCCCTGAACACTGAAGCTTTCTTT
TRBJ2-2 | NA | TRBV6-6 | NA | CASNTVGGAGELFF | TGTGCCAGCAATACCGTGGGGGGTGCCGGGGAGCTGTTTTTT
TRBJ2-7 | NA | TRBV2 | NA | CASSEAAYYEQYF | TGTGCCAGCAGTGAAGCGGCTTACTACGAGCAGTACTTC
TRBJ1-2 | few | TRBV18 | TRBD1 | CASRTAGGRGNGYTF | TGTGCCAGCCGCACCGCGGGAGGCAGGGGGAATGGCTACACCTTC
TRBJ1-3 | NA | TRBV5-4 | TRBD1 | CASSLGQVASGNTIYF | TGTGCCAGCAGCCTCGGACAGGTTGCCTCTGGAAACACCATATATTTT
TRBJ1-5 | NA | TRBV6-6 | NA | CASRSRENSNQPQHF | TGTGCCAGCAGGTCCAGGGAAAATAGCAATCAGCCCCAGCATTTT
TRBJ2-7 | few | TRBV6-5 | NA | CASSYSYGETYEQYF | TGTGCCAGCAGTTACTCCTATGGGGAGACCTACGAGCAGTACTTC
TRBJ1-6 | NA | TRBV5-1 | TRBD1 | CASSLSGQQNSPLHF | TGCGCCAGCAGCTTGTCGGGACAGCAGAATTCACCCCTCCACTTT
TRBJ1-2 | NA | TRBV4-1 | NA | CASSQEAVSSYGYTF | TGCGCCAGCAGCCAAGAGGCGGTCAGTTCCTATGGCTACACCTTC
TRBJ1-2 | NA | TRBV18 | NA | CASSPLSGHYGYTF | TGTGCCAGCTCACCACTATCAGGGCACTATGGCTACACCTTC
TRBJ1-1 | NA | TRBV27 | NA | CASSLRYTNTEAFF | TGTGCCAGCAGTCTACGTTATACGAACACTGAAGCTTTCTTT
TRBJ2-5 | NA | TRBV7-9 | NA | CASSQQETQYF | TGTGCCAGCAGCCAACAAGAGACCCAGTACTTC
TRBJ2-7 | NA | TRBV4-3 | NA | CASSQDYPGGTQYF | TGCGCCAGCAGCCAAGATTATCCTGGAGGGACGCAGTACTTC
TRBJ1-2 | few | TRBV5-5 | NA | CASSHITGVYGYTF | TGTGCCAGCAGCCACATTACAGGCGTCTATGGCTACACCTTC
TRBJ2-7 | few | TRBV27 | TRBD1 | CASSRGQGAREQYF | TGTGCCAGCAGCAGGGGACAGGGGGCTCGGGAGCAGTACTTC
TRBJ2-1 | NA | TRBV5-1 | NA | CASSPNQGFYEQFF | TGCGCCAGCAGTCCGAATCAGGGGTTCTATGAGCAGTTCTTC
TRBJ1-4 | NA | TRBV15 | NA | CATSRTRTNAEKLFF | TGTGCCACCAGCAGGACAAGGACAAACGCGGAAAAACTGTTTTTT
TRBJ1-2 | NA | TRBV11-2 | TRBD1 | CASSFQGVEYGYTF | TGTGCCAGCAGCTTTCAGGGGGTCGAATATGGCTACACCTTC
TRBJ2-1 | NA | TRBV29-1 | TRBD2 | CSVEGLAGNSYNEQFF | TGCAGCGTTGAGGGCCTAGCGGGGAACTCCTACAATGAGCAGTTCTTC
TRBJ1-2 | NA | TRBV7-2 | TRBD1 | CASSPTGQGNGYTF | TGTGCCAGCAGCCCGACGGGACAGGGGAATGGCTACACCTTC
TRBJ2-5 | NA | TRBV18 | TRBD1 | CASSPTGTGDRETQYF | TGTGCCAGCTCACCTACCGGGACAGGGGACCGAGAGACCCAGTACTTC
TRBJ1-2 | few | TRBV6-5 | TRBD1 | CAAQGAGPGGGYTF | TGTGCCGCACAGGGGGCAGGCCCAGGGGGAGGCTACACCTTC
TRBJ2-5 | NA | TRBV5-6 | NA | CASSGAGKTLETQYF | TGTGCCAGCAGCGGGGCAGGGAAGACGTTGGAGACCCAGTACTTC
TRBJ2-3 | NA | TRBV9 | NA | CASSHYRVGNTDTQYF | TGTGCCAGCAGCCATTACAGGGTCGGGAACACAGATACGCAGTATTTT
TRBJ2-7 | NA | TRBV30 | NA | CAWSSRGEQYF | TGTGCCTGGAGTTCTCGGGGCGAGCAGTACTTC
TRBJ1-2 | NA | TRBV5-4 | NA | CASSVAANYGYTF | TGTGCCAGCAGCGTCGCAGCGAACTATGGCTACACCTTC
TRBJ2-5 | once | TRBV27 | NA | CASSLSRQETQYF | TGTGCCAGCAGTTTAAGCAGGCAAGAGACCCAGTACTTC
TRBJ2-3 | NA | TRBV7-2 | TRBD1 | CASSSTGGAADTQYF | TGTGCCAGCAGCTCAACAGGGGGCGCCGCAGATACGCAGTATTTT